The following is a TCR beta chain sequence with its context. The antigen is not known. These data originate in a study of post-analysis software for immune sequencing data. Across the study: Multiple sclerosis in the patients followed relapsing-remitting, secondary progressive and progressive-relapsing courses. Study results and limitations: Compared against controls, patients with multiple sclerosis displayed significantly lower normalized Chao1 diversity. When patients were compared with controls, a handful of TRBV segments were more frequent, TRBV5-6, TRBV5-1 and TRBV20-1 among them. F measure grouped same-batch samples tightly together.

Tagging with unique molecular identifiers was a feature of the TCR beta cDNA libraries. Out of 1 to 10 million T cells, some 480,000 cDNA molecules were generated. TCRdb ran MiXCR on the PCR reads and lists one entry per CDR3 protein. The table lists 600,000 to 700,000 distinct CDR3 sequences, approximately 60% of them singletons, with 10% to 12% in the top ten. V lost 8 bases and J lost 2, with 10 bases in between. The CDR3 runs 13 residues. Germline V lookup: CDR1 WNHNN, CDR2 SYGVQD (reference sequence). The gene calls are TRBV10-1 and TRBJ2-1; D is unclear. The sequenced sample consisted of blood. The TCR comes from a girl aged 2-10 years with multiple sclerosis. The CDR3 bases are TGCGCCAGCTCGGGCGGAACCTACAATGAGCAGTTCTTC. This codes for CASSGGTYNEQFF.